One sample yielded the 25 T cell receptor beta chains listed below, sequenced in a study of shared clonotypes between healthy human individuals. Assay: immunoSEQ multiplex PCR; the TCRdb copy retains only in-frame clones and omits some. Here the sample spans some 2,000,000 clones, roughly 95% being singletons. The source material was naive CD4+ T cells sorted from blood. Subset: CD45RA+ positively selected. The receptors were sampled from a young man in good health.

Written as DNA, the CDR3 is TGTGCCAGCAGTGATTCAGCAGGGATCTATGGCTACACCTTC. It yields the protein CASSDSAGIYGYTF. The chain combines TRBV2 with TRBJ1-2; D is possibly TRBD1 (5 bases). V lost 3 bases and J lost 4, with 12 bases in between. The CDR3 totals 14 residues. Germline values: CDR1 SNHLY, CDR2 FYNNEI.

This rearrangement joins TRBV19 to TRBJ2-5; 10 bases align to TRBD2. The CDR3 spans 16 residues. Germline loops: CDR1 LNHDA, CDR2 SQIVND (reference sequence). Trimming removed 3 bases from V and 1 base from J; junction bases left unmatched: 5. CDR3 coding DNA: TGTGCCAGTAGTATGATAGCGGGGGGTCCCCAAGAGACCCAGTACTTC. This codes for CASSMIAGGPQETQYF.

V usage is TRBV7-2 and J usage is TRBJ2-7, with 8 bases aligning to TRBD2. V dropped 7 bases and J dropped 4; count of bases not matched to a gene: 12. The germline gives CDR1 SGHTA, CDR2 FQGNSA. The CDR3 runs to 15 residues. The chain's CDR3 is CASTVSGMAGYEQYF. The CDR3 DNA is TGTGCCAGCACCGTTAGCGGGATGGCGGGGTACGAGCAGTACTTC. Full variable domain (missing parts from reference TRBV7-2 and TRBJ2-7): GAGVSQSPSNKVTEKGKDVELRCDPISGHTALYWYRQSLGQGLEFLIYFQGNSAPDKSGLPSDRFSAERTGGSVSTLTIQRTQQEDSAVYLCASTVSGMAGYEQYFGPGTRLTVT.

This clone appeared once. The CDR3 bases are TGTGCCAGCTCACTTGCCGGGACAGGGGCCCGGGATACGCAGTATTTT. Protein sequence: CASSLAGTGARDTQYF. The chain is built from TRBV18 and TRBJ2-3, with 10 bases aligning to TRBD1. Germline V lookup: CDR1 KGHSH, CDR2 LQKENI. Trimming removed 4 bases from V and 6 bases from J; junction bases left unmatched: 10. The CDR3 sequence is 16 residues long. Supplemented by reference TRBV18 and TRBJ2-3, the full variable domain reads NAGVMQNPRHLVRRRGQEARLRCSPMKGHSHVYWYRQLPEEGLKFMVYLQKENIIDESGMPKERFSAEFPKEGPSILRIQQVVRGDSAAYFCASSLAGTGARDTQYFGPGTRLTVL.

The CDR3 sequence: CASSVEGTARGYTF. DNA for the CDR3: TGTGCCAGCAGCGTTGAGGGTACCGCAAGGGGCTACACCTTC. The rearrangement uses TRBV9 and TRBJ1-2; D gene ambiguous. The V and J ends lost 2 bases and 8 bases respectively, with 16 bases between them. Germline-derived CDR1 and CDR2 are SGDLS and YYNGEE. The CDR3 consists of 14 residues.

Turning to this clone: Distinct nucleotide sequences in the sample also encode this CDR3. The V gene is TRBV28, the J gene TRBJ1-5, with 8 bases fitting TRBD1. V was clipped by 2 bases and J by 4 bases; unmatched bases: 4. CDR3 length: 15 amino acids. Germline assignment: CDR1 MDHEN and CDR2 SYDVKM. The CDR3 is CASSLPTGGNQPQHF. In DNA, the CDR3 is TGTGCCAGCAGTTTACCCACAGGGGGGAATCAGCCCCAGCATTTT. The full variable domain, completed using reference TRBV28 and TRBJ1-5, is DVKVTQSSRYLVKRTGEKVFLECVQDMDHENMFWYRQDPGLGLRLIYFSYDVKMKEKGDIPEGYSVSREKKERFSLILESASTNQTSMYLCASSLPTGGNQPQHFGDGTRLSIL.

The chain recombines TRBV18 with TRBJ1-5; 7 bases map to TRBD1. The J segment lost 3 bases and the V segment lost 1 base, leaving 3 bases of the junction unmatched. The CDR3 consists of 15 residues. CDR1 KGHSH and CDR2 LQKENI come from the germline V gene. The CDR3 region is CASSPQGAVNQPQHF. The CDR3, as DNA: TGTGCCAGCTCACCACAGGGGGCGGTCAATCAGCCCCAGCATTTT.

The CDR3 region has the DNA TGTGCCAGCAATCGGGCGGGGGGGTCTTACAATGAGCAGTTCTTC. Translating it yields CASNRAGGSYNEQFF. V gene TRBV28 combines with J gene TRBJ2-1, with 9 nucleotides matching TRBD2. Germline CDR1 is MDHEN and CDR2 is SYDVKM. CDR3 length: 15 residues. J was trimmed by 4 bases and V by 7 bases; bases with no gene match: 8.

The CDR3 DNA sequence: TGTGCCAGCAGCTTCAGCAAATGGTCAACTAATGAAAAACTGTTTTTT. This translates into CASSFSKWSTNEKLFF. This sequence joins TRBV7-9 and TRBJ1-4; D unclear. Germline values: CDR1 SEHNR, CDR2 FQNEAQ (reference sequence). Trimming stripped 3 bases from V and 0 bases from J, with 11 bases between. This CDR3 spans 16 amino acids.

This clone was detected a few times. V is TRBV18 and J is TRBJ1-6; no definite D call. Germline-derived CDR1 and CDR2 are KGHSH and LQKENI. The CDR3 length is 12 residues. V lost 3 bases and J lost 6, with 3 bases in between. The CDR3 DNA follows: TGTGCCAGCTCACCTAGTAATTCACCCCTCCACTTT. As protein: CASSPSNSPLHF.

This sequence joins TRBV10-3 and TRBJ2-3; a possible D gene is TRBD2 (5 bases). Trimming pared 2 bases from V and 2 bases from J, leaving 8 bases between. Germline loops: CDR1 ENHRY, CDR2 SYGVKD. This CDR3 contains 14 residues. This chain's CDR3 is CAISEGLITDTQYF. The CDR3 bases are TGTGCCATCAGTGAGGGACTTATCACAGATACGCAGTATTTT.

The chain employs TRBV30 and TRBJ2-1; D is perhaps TRBD1 (6 bases). Trimming left V 6 bases short and J 9 bases short, with 18 bases between. CDR3 length equals 13 residues. Germline V gene data show CDR1 as GTSNPN and CDR2 as SVGIG (reference sequence). The CDR3 bases are TGTGCCTGCAAGGGGGATTCCGGTGGTGAGCAGTTCTTC. Its protein is CACKGDSGGEQFF.

As regards this clone: The same CDR3 also results from other DNA sequences found in this sample. The V gene is TRBV10-2, the J gene TRBJ2-2, with 10 bases lining up with TRBD2. The CDR3 runs 14 residues. Unmatched junction bases numbered 1, after V lost 5 bases and J lost 4 bases. Germline CDR1 and CDR2: WSHSY and SAAADI. The CDR3 region has the DNA TGCGCCAGCAGTATAGCGGGGGGCACCGGGGAGCTGTTTTTT. This gives the protein CASSIAGGTGELFF.

This rearrangement joins TRBV2 to TRBJ2-2; TRBD2 agrees at 10 bases. Germline V gene sequence: CDR1 SNHLY, CDR2 FYNNEI. CDR3 size: 15 residues. V dropped 6 bases and J dropped 6; count of bases not matched to a gene: 7. This CDR3 is CASSASGSPAGELFF. CDR3 nucleotide sequence: TGTGCCAGCAGCGCTAGCGGGAGCCCCGCCGGGGAGCTGTTTTTT.

V and J are TRBV21-1 and TRBJ2-1. TRBV21-1 is a pseudogene. This CDR3 comprises 17 residues. CDR3 sequence: CASSKVGRYPHEGEQFF. The CDR3 DNA reads as TGTGCCAGCAGCAAAGTAGGTAGGTATCCTCACGAAGGGGAGCAGTTCTTC.

The rearrangement links TRBV6-6 to TRBJ1-3; D remains ambiguous. The CDR3 runs 14 residues. Deletions cut 6 bases from V and 3 bases from J, with 12 bases between. Germline CDR1 reads MNHNY; CDR2 reads SVGAGI (reference sequence). CDR3 in amino acids: CASSRRTGGNTIYF. In DNA, the CDR3 is TGTGCCAGCAGCCGGCGGACGGGTGGAAACACCATATATTTT.

The rearrangement joins TRBV6-1 to TRBJ1-5; a weak D match, TRBD1 (5 bases). V shed 5 bases and J shed 5 bases, with 7 bases lying between them. CDR1 and CDR2 from the germline V gene are MNHNS and SASEGT. The CDR3 consists of 12 residues. This CDR3 is CASSQGDQPQHF. The CDR3 DNA sequence: TGTGCCAGCAGTCAAGGGGATCAGCCCCAGCATTTT.

The CDR3 DNA follows: TGTGCCAGCAGCCGAGGGACAGGGGCGCCCTACGAGCAGTACTTC. Translation: CASSRGTGAPYEQYF. V and J are TRBV7-9 and TRBJ2-7; TRBD1 aligns across 10 bases. The trim removed 5 bases at V and 2 bases at J, leaving 6 bases unmatched. This CDR3 has 15 amino acids. Germline V lookup: CDR1 SEHNR, CDR2 FQNEAQ (reference sequence).

The chain links TRBV29-1 to TRBJ1-2; D may be TRBD1 (5 bases). Germline V gene lookup returns CDR1 SQVTM and CDR2 ANQGSEA. The V and J ends lost 6 bases and 5 bases respectively, with 22 bases between them. The CDR3 has 15 amino acids. This chain's CDR3 is CSVPPPVDSVYGYTF. The CDR3 DNA is TGCAGCGTCCCACCGCCAGTTGACAGCGTTTATGGCTACACCTTC. Drawing the rest from reference TRBV29-1 and TRBJ1-2, the complete variable domain is SAVISQKPSRDICQRGTSLTIQCQVDSQVTMMFWYRQQPGQSLTLIATANQGSEATYESGFVIDKFPISRPNLTFSTLTVSNMSPEDSSIYLCSVPPPVDSVYGYTFGSGTRLTVV.

The rearrangement links TRBV11-2 to TRBJ2-7, with D possibly matching TRBD2 (6 bases). Germline CDR1 and CDR2: SGHAT and FQNNGV. The CDR3 totals 15 residues. V was cut by 1 base and J by 6 bases, with 16 bases left in between. The CDR3 bases are TGTGCCAGCAGCTTAGTGGGCAACCAGGGAGGCGAGCAGTACTTC. It yields the protein CASSLVGNQGGEQYF.

The chain recombines TRBV28 with TRBJ1-2; 8 bases line up with TRBD1. Germline V gene lookup returns CDR1 MDHEN and CDR2 SYDVKM. CDR3 size: 13 residues. Unmatched junction bases numbered 6, after V lost 7 bases and J lost 5 bases. The CDR3: CASTTGTGYGYTF. As DNA, the CDR3 is TGTGCCAGCACCACCGGGACAGGTTATGGCTACACCTTC.

This chain uses TRBV6-5 with TRBJ2-2; D is tentatively TRBD1 or TRBD2 (5 bases each). The V gene's germline CDR1 is MNHEY and CDR2 SVGAGI. The V and J ends lost 4 bases and 4 bases respectively, with 16 bases between them. The CDR3 extends over 16 amino acids. The CDR3 DNA is TGTGCCAGCAGTTCCTATGGGCCAGGGACCACCGGGGAGCTGTTTTTT. Translation: CASSSYGPGTTGELFF.

The J gene is TRBJ1-1, the V gene TRBV5-8, with D unclear. Germline CDR1 is SGHTS and CDR2 is YDEGEE. The CDR3 consists of 14 residues. Between the trimmed V and J ends, which lost 1 base and 0 bases, there was a span of 7 bases. For the CDR3, the DNA is TGTGCCAGCAGCTTGTTCCCGCTGAACACTGAAGCTTTCTTT. Protein product: CASSLFPLNTEAFF. Based on the CDR3 plus reference TRBV5-8 and TRBJ1-1, the full variable domain is EAGVTQSPTHLIKTRGQQATLRCSPISGHTSVYWYQQALGLGLQFLLWYDEGEERNRGNFPPRFSGRQFPNYSSELNVNALELEDSALYLCASSLFPLNTEAFFGQGTRLTVV.

This clone was counted a single time. The identical CDR3 is also encoded by other nucleotide sequences in the sample. CDR3 loop: CASSLGGSYNEQFF. In nucleotides, the CDR3 is TGTGCCAGCAGCTTAGGCGGTTCCTACAATGAGCAGTTCTTC. This rearrangement joins TRBV7-9 to TRBJ2-1; no firm D call. Trimming left V 1 base short and J 1 base short, with 5 bases between. Germline loops: CDR1 SEHNR, CDR2 FQNEAQ (reference sequence). The CDR3 totals 14 residues.

The rearrangement uses TRBV18 and TRBJ2-3; D is unresolved. Deletions cut 0 bases from V and 6 bases from J, with 7 bases between. Germline V gene data show CDR1 as KGHSH and CDR2 as LQKENI. This CDR3 spans 13 amino acids. The CDR3 spells CASSPPSSDTQYF. As DNA, the CDR3 is TGTGCCAGCTCACCACCTTCGTCGGATACGCAGTATTTT. Drawing the rest from reference TRBV18 and TRBJ2-3, the complete variable domain is NAGVMQNPRHLVRRRGQEARLRCSPMKGHSHVYWYRQLPEEGLKFMVYLQKENIIDESGMPKERFSAEFPKEGPSILRIQQVVRGDSAAYFCASSPPSSDTQYFGPGTRLTVL.